Listed below are T cell receptor beta chains from one sample, sequenced in a study of patients and donors after allogeneic stem cell transplantation. TCRdb processed the RT-PCR reads anew with MiXCR; each CDR3 protein has one entry. Of 15,000 to 20,000 distinct CDR3 sequences listed, roughly 5% were seen once; the top ten hold 35% to 45%. What was sequenced was blood, either unsorted or a sorted T cell fraction (not recorded which). These receptors all come from a human donor who was either an allogeneic HSCT recipient or a stem cell or donor lymphocyte infusion donor (not recorded which). It is not recorded whose cells these are; they may come from a transplant donor. The CDR3 runs from the conserved cysteine through the conserved F or W. D genes are given only for firm matches. Rows give clone size only sometimes, using once, few, many, or a class for an expanded clone.

j_call d_call clone_size v_call cdr3_nt cdr3_aa
TRBJ1-3 - many TRBV6-2/TRBV6-3 TGTGCCAGCAGTCACTCTGGAAACACCATATATTTT CASSHSGNTIYF
TRBJ1-2 TRBD1 many TRBV7-9 TGTGCCGGAAACTTCGGGGACAGGGGAGGCTACACCTTC CAGNFGDRGGYTF
TRBJ2-5 - - TRBV4-1 TGCGCCAGCAGCCAAGTCGGTCTAGCAAGGGGGGGGACCCAGTACTTC CASSQVGLARGGTQYF
TRBJ1-4 - - TRBV20-1 TGCAGTGCTAGAGGGTTCGGCCCCGGTGAAAAACTGTTTTTT CSARGFGPGEKLFF
TRBJ1-4 - many TRBV25-1 TGTGCCAGCAGTGAATTAAGGGTGGCAGATGAAAAACTGTTTTTT CASSELRVADEKLFF
TRBJ2-7 - many TRBV7-9 TGTGCCAGCAGCCGTACGGGATACGAGCAGTACTTC CASSRTGYEQYF
TRBJ2-7 - many TRBV7-8 TGTGCCAGCAGCTTAGCGGTTGGCGAGCAGTACTTC CASSLAVGEQYF
TRBJ2-1 TRBD2 many TRBV10-3 TGTGCCGCATCGGGACTAGCGGGAGCCAATGAGCAGTTCTTC CAASGLAGANEQFF
TRBJ1-4 - many TRBV7-9 TGTGCCAGCAGCTTAGTCGGGGTGGGTGAAAAACTGTTTTTT CASSLVGVGEKLFF
TRBJ2-7 TRBD1 few TRBV6-5 TGTGCCAGCAGTTTAAGACAGGGATATAACTACGAGCAGTACTTC CASSLRQGYNYEQYF
TRBJ1-4 - - TRBV7-9 TGTGCCAGCAGCGATGAAGTGGAGGCAACTAATGAAAAACTGTTTTTT CASSDEVEATNEKLFF
TRBJ1-1 - - TRBV19 TGTGCCAGTAGTACCGATGGGACATACTTCGAAGCTTTCTTT CASSTDGTYFEAFF
TRBJ1-5 - - TRBV5-1 TGCGCCAGCAGCACAAACAGGGTTTTAGTGAATCAGCCCCAGCATTTT CASSTNRVLVNQPQHF
TRBJ2-7 - - TRBV5-4 TGTGCCAGCAGCTCTCCCAACTCCTACGAGCAGTACTTC CASSSPNSYEQYF
TRBJ1-1 - many TRBV7-9 TGTGCCAGCAGCTTAGCGCGGCGGAGGAACACTGAAGCTTTCTTT CASSLARRRNTEAFF
TRBJ2-1 - many TRBV20-1 TGCAGTGCCCGGAGGGGGAGCTCCTACAATGAGCAGTTCTTC CSARRGSSYNEQFF
TRBJ2-1 TRBD2 large TRBV7-9 TGTGCCAGCAGCCTCAAGCGGGGCCCATACAATGAGCAGTTCTTC CASSLKRGPYNEQFF
TRBJ2-7 TRBD2 many TRBV2 TGTGCCAGCAGCCGGGACAGGAGGACTAGCGGATGGCGCTACGAGCAGTACTTC CASSRDRRTSGWRYEQYF
TRBJ2-2 TRBD1 many TRBV29-1 TGCAGCGTCGTTATTCTCGACAGGGCGGACACCGGGGAGCTGTTTTTT CSVVILDRADTGELFF
TRBJ2-7 TRBD2 many TRBV7-9 TGTGCCAGCAGCCCCCCGGGGGGGCGGGAGACGGGCGAGCAGTACTTC CASSPPGGRETGEQYF
TRBJ1-3 - medium-sized TRBV5-1 TGCGCCAGCCAAAGAGGGACACCGAACTCTGGAAACACCATATATTTT CASQRGTPNSGNTIYF
TRBJ1-5 - many TRBV7-8 TGTGCCAGCAGCCCTTCGGCCAGGGAAGGGCCCCAGCATTTT CASSPSAREGPQHF
TRBJ2-1 - - TRBV28 TGTGCCAGCACCTTACCCAGGAGCAAGCAGTTCTTC CASTLPRSKQFF
TRBJ1-5 - - TRBV28 TGTGCCAGCAGTGGGGGCGGGGTTCGTCAGCCCCAGCATTTT CASSGGGVRQPQHF
TRBJ2-2 TRBD2 - TRBV28 TGTGCCAGCAGTTTATACATCGTTTGGGGGAGGGACACCGGGGAGCTGTTTTTT CASSLYIVWGRDTGELFF
TRBJ2-2 TRBD2 - TRBV7-3 TGTGCCAGCAGCTTGACTAGCGCGGCGAACACCGGGGAGCTGTTTTTT CASSLTSAANTGELFF
TRBJ2-3 - - TRBV12-3/TRBV12-4 TGTGCCAGCAGTTTAGGGTTTTCCCCGAACACAGATACGCAGTATTTT CASSLGFSPNTDTQYF
TRBJ1-6 - many TRBV12-5 TGTGCTAGTGGTATGTCCGCGGGGCTGCGCTCCTATAATTCACCCCTCCACTTT CASGMSAGLRSYNSPLHF
TRBJ1-6 TRBD1 many TRBV6-1 TGTGCCAGCACCCCCAACCGGGACAGGGGTTCACCCCTCCACTTT CASTPNRDRGSPLHF
TRBJ2-6 - many TRBV3-1 TGTGCCAGCAGCCAAGCGCACTCTGGGGCCAACGTCCTGACTTTC CASSQAHSGANVLTF
TRBJ1-2 - - TRBV28 TGTGCCAGCAGTTTACGGGAGTATGGCTACACCTTC CASSLREYGYTF
TRBJ1-2 - many TRBV20-1 TGCAGTGCTAGTCTAGGCTATGGCTACACCTTC CSASLGYGYTF
TRBJ2-2 TRBD2 few TRBV3-1 TGTGCCAGCAGCCAAGCAATGACTAGCGGGAGCTTTGAGGAGCTGTTTTTT CASSQAMTSGSFEELFF
TRBJ2-7 - medium-sized TRBV3-1 TGTGCCAGCAGCCAAACAGTCTACGAGCAGTACTTC CASSQTVYEQYF
TRBJ2-5 - many TRBV23-1 TGCGCCAGCAAGTCCTTGGACTCACATAGTGAGACCCAGTACTTC CASKSLDSHSETQYF
TRBJ2-2 TRBD1 many TRBV10-3 TGTGCCATACAGACAGGGGGCTCCGGGGAGCTGTTTTTT CAIQTGGSGELFF
TRBJ1-1 TRBD1 many TRBV28 TGTGCCAGCAGTATACCGGGACAGGGTGTGACTGAAGCTTTCTTT CASSIPGQGVTEAFF
TRBJ2-7 - many TRBV27 TGTGCCAGCAGTTTATCGGTGCCGGTCGGCTCCTACGAGCAGTACTTC CASSLSVPVGSYEQYF
TRBJ1-5 TRBD1 many TRBV3-1 TGTGCCAGCAGCCCCCGGGACAGCGCCTCTCCCCAGCATTTT CASSPRDSASPQHF
TRBJ2-1 TRBD2 - TRBV5-4 TGTGCCAGCAGCTTGGCCACGGCTAGCGGTACCTACAATGAGCAGTTCTTC CASSLATASGTYNEQFF
TRBJ2-3 - many TRBV7-9 TGTGCCAGCAGCTTAGGGGGCACAGATACGCAGTATTTT CASSLGGTDTQYF
TRBJ1-5 - medium-sized TRBV28 TGTGCCAGCAGTTTACCCGCCGCCATGGCTTATAGCAATCAGCCCCAGCATTTT CASSLPAAMAYSNQPQHF
TRBJ2-3 TRBD2 - TRBV19 TGTGCCAGTAGCCTAGCGGGGTCGCACACAGATACGCAGTATTTT CASSLAGSHTDTQYF
TRBJ2-1 - many TRBV13 TGTGCCAGCAGCACGTACAGGTACAAGCAGTTCTTC CASSTYRYKQFF
TRBJ2-3 TRBD2 many TRBV11-2 TGTGCCAGCAGCTGGGGTAGCGGGGGCCTATCTTTAGCAGATACGCAGTATTTT CASSWGSGGLSLADTQYF
TRBJ2-3 - many TRBV28 TGTGCCAGCAGCGTTATCCCCGATACGCAGTATTTT CASSVIPDTQYF
TRBJ1-4 TRBD1 many TRBV5-8 TGTGCCAGCAGCTTGTATATACAGACAGGGGGCCATGAAAAACTGTTTTTT CASSLYIQTGGHEKLFF
TRBJ2-3 - medium-sized TRBV11-2 TGTGCCAGCAGCCGAAACAGGGCAGATACGCAGTATTTT CASSRNRADTQYF
TRBJ2-3 - many TRBV7-3 TGTGCCAGCAGCCCTAAACTCGCAGATACGCAGTATTTT CASSPKLADTQYF
TRBJ2-7 TRBD1 many TRBV25-1 TGTGCCAGCACCTCGGACAGGGGCTACGAGCAGTACTTC CASTSDRGYEQYF
TRBJ1-5 - many TRBV2 TGTGCCAGCACGGGGGTTTACAATCAGCCCCAGCATTTT CASTGVYNQPQHF
TRBJ2-3 - - TRBV3-1 TGTGCCAGCAGGCCAGGTTGGGCTACAGATACGCAGTATTTT CASRPGWATDTQYF
TRBJ1-5 - - TRBV2 TGTGCCAGCACTGACGGAAGCAATCAGCCCCAGCATTTT CASTDGSNQPQHF
TRBJ1-1 - many TRBV7-9 TGTGCCAGCACCCGATATGATCGGCTTCTCTTT CASTRYDRLLF
TRBJ2-4 - many TRBV28 TGTGCCAGCAGGTTGGGGGGCGACCTGATTCAGTACTTC CASRLGGDLIQYF
TRBJ1-2 TRBD1 many TRBV7-9 TGTGCCAGCAGCCCCAGGACAGGGTCAGTTGGTGGCTACACCTTC CASSPRTGSVGGYTF
TRBJ2-6 - few TRBV7-9 TGTGCCAGCAGCTGGACCCTCTCGGGGGAACAGGCCAACGTCCTGACTTTC CASSWTLSGEQANVLTF